This TCR beta chain is from a study of T-cell memory formation after mild COVID-19. At the level of the study: The TCR clusters were mostly specific to one donor.

Turning to this clonotype: Its antigen is not identified.

Study-level results: Detection of some responders pre-infection suggested pre-existing cross-reactive memory T cells participated. Clones from the second wave (peaking day 37) had unconfirmed SARS-CoV-2 specificity.

TCRdb called the 5' RACE reads again in MiXCR, with one record for every CDR3 protein. This sample carries about 560,000 distinct CDR3 sequences, roughly 17% of them seen once, and the ten largest clones take roughly 8.2%. The CDR3 spans 12 residues. V was shortened by 1 base and J by 12 bases, with 10 bases between the two germline ends. Germline V gene lookup returns CDR1 SEHNR and CDR2 FQNEAQ (reference sequence). V gene TRBV7-9 combines with J gene TRBJ1-5, with no clear D. The TCR was taken from an adult woman who had mild COVID-19 (a few samples of this study predate the infection). Cell type and time point are not known. Sequenced sample: PBMCs or a T cell subset sorted from them (not recorded which). The CDR3 region is CASSLGASFQHF. In nucleotides, the CDR3 is TGTGCCAGCAGCTTAGGTGCTTCCTTCCAGCATTTT. The entire variable domain, with the rest obtained from reference TRBV7-9 and TRBJ1-5, is as follows: DTGVSQNPRHKITKRGQNVTFRCDPISEHNRLYWYRQTLGQGPEFLTYFQNEAQLEKSRLLSDRFSAERPKGSFSTLEIQRTEQGDSAMYLCASSLGASFQHFGDGTRLSIL.